The 27 T cell receptor beta chains below were found in one sample sequenced in a study of cytomegalovirus exposure and HLA in healthy donors listed by TCRdb under 2017. The library came from the immunoSEQ multiplex PCR assay. A mixture of 60 forward primers for TCR Vbeta segments and 13 reverse primers for TCR Jbeta segments was used in the multiplex PCR. Not all clones reach the TCRdb copy of this immuneACCESS table, which keeps in-frame sequences only. Checked studies attribute under half of the gap to unresolved V genes and leave the rest unexplained. The sample table records some 52,000 clones; approximately 70% of these occur just once. The biggest ten clones account for 9% to 9.5% of the sample. The sample consisted of PBMCs. These receptors were collected from a woman in her forties or fifties in good health and CMV-seronegative.

This clone has more than one count but fewer than ten. J is TRBJ2-7 and V is TRBV5-1; the match to TRBD1 covers 9 bases. V trimming: 2 bases; J trimming: 6 bases; junction bases outside the gene matches: 9. This CDR3 contains 15 residues. Looked up from germline, CDR1 is SGHRS and CDR2 is YFSETQ. CDR3 sequence (DNA): TGCGCCAGCAGCTTAGCCGGGACAGGGAACGGCGAGCAGTACTTC. This sequence encodes CASSLAGTGNGEQYF.

As DNA, the CDR3 is TGTGCCAGTCGAAGGACAGGGGGTTATACCGGGGAGCTGTTTTTT. Translated: CASRRTGGYTGELFF. The chain carries TRBV19 and TRBJ2-2; TRBD1 aligns across 10 bases. The CDR3 is 15 amino acids. Losses at the gene ends were 8 bases for V and 5 bases for J; bases not matched to a gene: 8. The V gene's germline CDR1 is LNHDA and CDR2 SQIVND (reference sequence).

The chain links TRBV27 to TRBJ2-7; tentative D call: TRBD1 (5 bases). CDR1 and CDR2 (germline): MNHEY, SMNVEV (reference sequence). Between the trimmed V and J ends, which lost 5 bases and 1 base, there was a span of 18 bases. CDR3 size: 16 residues. CDR3 in amino acids: CASSLSKGTGSYEQYF. The CDR3 DNA reads as TGTGCCAGCAGTCTCTCCAAGGGCACAGGTTCCTACGAGCAGTACTTC.

This chain joins TRBV7-9 and TRBJ2-5, with a tentative D call TRBD1 (6 bases). The V end was cut by 3 bases, the J end by 4 bases, with 9 bases between. The germline gives CDR1 SEHNR, CDR2 FQNEAQ (reference sequence). The CDR3 totals 13 residues. This CDR3 is CASSLRTAETQYF. The CDR3 DNA follows: TGTGCCAGCAGCTTGAGGACAGCAGAGACCCAGTACTTC.

This sequence joins TRBV2 and TRBJ1-2; 7 bases match TRBD1. The CDR3 sequence is 14 residues long. Per the germline V gene, CDR1 is SNHLY and CDR2 is FYNNEI. The V segment lost 8 bases and the J segment 0 bases; nucleotides outside the gene matches: 6. The CDR3 loop reads CASLRTGANYGYTF. The CDR3 region has the DNA TGTGCCAGCCTTAGGACAGGCGCTAACTATGGCTACACCTTC.

The chain uses TRBV30 and TRBJ1-5, with D hard to call. The CDR3 runs to 13 residues. In germline, CDR1 is GTSNPN, CDR2 SVGIG (reference sequence). Trimming took 2 bases from V and 5 from J, leaving 10 bases between them. The CDR3 is CAWSFGEDQPQHF. Written as DNA, the CDR3 is TGTGCCTGGAGTTTTGGGGAGGATCAGCCCCAGCATTTT. The full variable domain, its missing parts supplied by reference TRBV30 and TRBJ1-5, is SQTIHQWPATLVQPVGSPLSLECTVEGTSNPNLYWYRQAAGRGLQLLFYSVGIGQISSEVPQNLSASRPQDRQFILSSKKLLLSDSGFYLCAWSFGEDQPQHFGDGTRLSIL.

The chain links TRBV5-1 to TRBJ2-6, with 8 bases matching TRBD2. Germline V gene lookup returns CDR1 SGHRS and CDR2 YFSETQ. V lost 2 bases to trimming and J lost 0 bases; unmatched junction nucleotides: 13. The CDR3 is 20 amino acids. Here the CDR3 reads CASSFLASGGVGSGANVLTF. The CDR3 nucleotides are TGCGCCAGCAGCTTTTTGGCCTCCGGGGGGGTCGGCTCTGGGGCCAACGTCCTGACTTTC.

This clone was detected a few times. This chain connects TRBV29-1 to TRBJ1-2, with 8 bases that match TRBD1. Germline V gene data show CDR1 as SQVTM and CDR2 as ANQGSEA. The junction had 7 bases not matched to a gene; V was cut back by 6 bases and J by 10 bases. The CDR3 spans 11 residues. The CDR3 region is CSVSGGTYYTF. The CDR3 region has the DNA TGCAGCGTCTCAGGGGGCACTTACTACACCTTC.

The CDR3 DNA sequence: TGTGCCAGCAGCGGACGAGGAGGCTACACCTTC. Encoded protein: CASSGRGGYTF. The rearrangement uses TRBV9 and TRBJ1-2, with D unclear. The CDR3 length is 11 residues. The germline gives CDR1 SGDLS, CDR2 YYNGEE. Trimming shortened V by 3 bases and J by 8 bases, and 8 bases separated the two germline ends.

V is TRBV9 and J is TRBJ2-2, with TRBD1 as a possible D gene (6 bases). The CDR3 contains 14 residues. V shed 2 bases and J shed 4 bases, with 9 bases lying between them. Germline CDR1 reads SGDLS; CDR2 reads YYNGEE. The CDR3 region has the DNA TGTGCCAGCAGCGTCGGGACACCCACCGGGGAGCTGTTTTTT. Its protein product is CASSVGTPTGELFF.

This sequence joins TRBV7-7 and TRBJ2-7, with 9 positions matching TRBD1. The CDR3 is 14 amino acids. V gave up 4 bases and J gave up 5 bases; unmatched junction bases: 6. Germline V gives CDR1 SSHAT, CDR2 FNYEAQ (reference sequence). The CDR3 region has the DNA TGTGCCAGCAGCTCCGGGACAGGGTTCCACGAGCAGTACTTC. It yields the protein CASSSGTGFHEQYF.

This chain uses TRBV7-2 with TRBJ1-1, with 8 bases lining up with TRBD1. Germline V gene data show CDR1 as SGHTA and CDR2 as FQGNSA. The CDR3 runs to 16 residues. V shed 2 bases, J shed 4 bases, and the junction held 9 bases outside the gene matches. DNA of the CDR3: TGTGCCAGCAGCTTATTGTGGGACAGGAGAATCACTGAAGCTTTCTTT. Protein sequence: CASSLLWDRRITEAFF. Together with reference TRBV7-2 and TRBJ1-1, the CDR3 gives the full variable domain: GAGVSQSPSNKVTEKGKDVELRCDPISGHTALYWYRQSLGQGLEFLIYFQGNSAPDKSGLPSDRFSAERTGGSVSTLTIQRTQQEDSAVYLCASSLLWDRRITEAFFGQGTRLTVV.

This clone was recorded once. CDR3 region: CASSPGLYGYTF. The CDR3, as DNA: TGTGCCAGCAGTCCGGGTCTCTATGGCTACACCTTC. V usage is TRBV28 and J usage is TRBJ1-2; D gene uncertain. The germline gives CDR1 MDHEN, CDR2 SYDVKM. Trimming left V 5 bases short and J 4 bases short, with 8 bases between. The CDR3 is 12 residues long.

The chain uses TRBV9 and TRBJ2-2; perhaps TRBD2 as D (5 bases). CDR3 length: 13 amino acids. Trimming pared 0 bases from V and 5 bases from J, leaving 5 bases between. Germline V gives CDR1 SGDLS, CDR2 YYNGEE. CDR3 in DNA: TGTGCCAGCAGCGTAGCGGGGACCGGGGAGCTGTTTTTT. It translates to CASSVAGTGELFF.

J is TRBJ1-1 and V is TRBV19; no firm D call. Trimming took 10 bases from V and 1 from J, leaving 13 bases between them. Germline values: CDR1 LNHDA, CDR2 SQIVND (reference sequence). This CDR3 spans 13 amino acids. CDR3: CATREVGNTEAFF. In nucleotides, the CDR3 is TGTGCCACCCGGGAGGTAGGGAACACTGAAGCTTTCTTT.

The CDR3 region has the DNA TGTGCCAGCAGCCGAGACAGCATGGGTGAGCAGTACTTC. Protein product: CASSRDSMGEQYF. The gene calls are TRBV11-3 and TRBJ2-7, with a weak D call TRBD1 (5 bases). Germline CDR1 and CDR2: SGHNT and YENEEA. V lost 5 bases and J lost 7, with 15 bases in between. The CDR3 sequence is 13 residues long. Based on the CDR3 plus reference TRBV11-3 and TRBJ2-7, the full variable domain is EAGVVQSPRYKIIEKKQPVAFWCNPISGHNTLYWYLQNLGQGPELLIRYENEEAVDDSQLPKDRFSAERLKGVDSTLKIQPAELGDSAVYLCASSRDSMGEQYFGPGTRLTVT.

The CDR3 reads CASSVHRGNTEAFF. The CDR3 bases are TGCGCCAGCAGCGTACACAGGGGGAACACTGAAGCTTTCTTT. The rearrangement links TRBV4-3 to TRBJ1-1; TRBD1 matches 7 bases. The germline V gene has CDR1 LGHNA and CDR2 YSLEER. The V segment lost 5 bases and the J segment 1 base; nucleotides outside the gene matches: 4. CDR3 size: 14 residues.

The chain is built from TRBV30 and TRBJ2-1; 8 bases map to TRBD1. V lost 7 bases and J lost 4; bases outside the gene matches: 6. This CDR3 spans 13 amino acids. Germline CDR1 GTSNPN, CDR2 SVGIG (reference sequence). The CDR3 reads CALHRGTYNEQFF. In nucleotides, the CDR3 is TGTGCCTTACACAGGGGGACTTACAATGAGCAGTTCTTC.

The table lists this clone with a few counts. The J gene is TRBJ1-5, the V gene TRBV2, with a tentative D call TRBD1 (6 bases). The CDR3 contains 16 residues. V was pared by 4 bases and J by 7 bases, with 20 bases between. CDR1 is SNHLY, CDR2 FYNNEI, per germline. CDR3 sequence: CASSAIKGGVGQPQHF. The DNA of the CDR3 is TGTGCCAGCAGTGCCATAAAAGGGGGGGTTGGCCAGCCCCAGCATTTT.

V and J are TRBV6-5 and TRBJ2-2; TRBD2 is a possible D gene (7 bases). CDR1 and CDR2 (germline): MNHEY, SVGAGI. V lost 0 bases to trimming and J lost 6 bases, with 14 bases between them. This CDR3 region has 16 residues. In nucleotides, the CDR3 is TGTGCCAGCAGTTACTCGACCATGGGGGGGCCCGGGGAGCTGTTTTTT. Translation gives CASSYSTMGGPGELFF.

The rearrangement joins TRBV7-2 to TRBJ2-3, with 7 bases matching TRBD2. J lost 2 bases, V lost 1 base, and 6 bases had no gene match. CDR1 is SGHTA and CDR2 is FQGNSA in the germline V gene. CDR3 length equals 16 residues. The CDR3 DNA reads as TGTGCCAGCAGCTTAGTGGCGGGGGACCCCACAGATACGCAGTATTTT. Translating it yields CASSLVAGDPTDTQYF.

The chain links TRBV27 to TRBJ2-7; 9 bases map to TRBD1. There are 15 residues in the CDR3. Looked up from germline, CDR1 is MNHEY and CDR2 is SMNVEV (reference sequence). V was clipped by 3 bases and J by 5 bases; unmatched bases: 8. The CDR3 DNA is TGTGCCAGCAGTTTCAAGGACAGGGGATTGGACGAGCAGTACTTC. The encoded protein is CASSFKDRGLDEQYF.

This chain joins TRBV4-2 and TRBJ2-3; tentative D call: TRBD2 (6 bases). Germline CDR1 reads LGHNA; CDR2 reads YNFKEQ. V lost 0 bases and J 7 bases, leaving 14 bases between the germline ends. CDR3 length: 15 residues. Written as DNA, the CDR3 is TGTGCCAGCAGCCAAGAGGGCGGGGTTACTAATACGCAGTATTTT. Protein sequence: CASSQEGGVTNTQYF.

The chain carries TRBV29-1 and TRBJ1-2, with no clear D. Trimming shortened V by 2 bases and J by 3 bases, and 7 bases separated the two germline ends. The length of the CDR3 is 12 residues. Germline CDR1 reads SQVTM; CDR2 reads ANQGSEA. CDR3 DNA: TGCAGCGTTGAAACAGAACACTATGGCTACACCTTC. This sequence encodes CSVETEHYGYTF.

This clone was counted only a few times. The rearrangement joins TRBV7-2 to TRBJ2-1; D is unresolved. Trimming took off 2 bases at V and 6 bases at J, with 8 bases between the two ends. Germline V lookup: CDR1 SGHTA, CDR2 FQGNSA. The CDR3 consists of 13 residues. Here the CDR3 DNA reads TGTGCCAGCAGCTTAACTCGTTTCAATGAGCAGTTCTTC. Protein: CASSLTRFNEQFF.

J is TRBJ1-1 and V is TRBV4-3, with 11 bases aligning to TRBD1. V was pared by 4 bases and J by 2 bases, with 6 bases of the junction left unmatched. Germline V lookup: CDR1 LGHNA, CDR2 YSLEER. This CDR3 region has 16 residues. This CDR3 is CASSRTGTGGNTEAFF. In DNA form, the CDR3 reads TGCGCCAGCAGCCGTACCGGGACAGGGGGTAACACTGAAGCTTTCTTT.

V gene TRBV6-5 combines with J gene TRBJ2-7; the D gene is possibly TRBD1 (6 bases). V was clipped by 4 bases and J by 4 bases, with 14 bases between them. The CDR3 runs to 14 residues. Germline V gene lookup returns CDR1 MNHEY and CDR2 SVGAGI. The CDR3: CASSLDRSQYEQYF. CDR3 nucleotides: TGTGCCAGCAGTTTGGACAGATCTCAATACGAGCAGTACTTC.